This passage covers 18 T cell receptor beta chains from one sample sequenced in a study of molecular identifiers for immune sequencing clone quantification. TCRdb recomputed calls from the PCR reads with MiXCR, one row per CDR3 protein. The sample includes about 510,000 distinct CDR3 sequences, roughly 23% of them seen just once. The sequencing input was naive CD8+ T cells from blood, with Jurkat cell RNA spiked in. Subset specified: FACS-sorted CD8+CD4-CCR7+CD45RA+ naive T cells. Source of these receptors: a human donor in good health. Some libraries in this study had Jurkat cell RNA spiked in.

This chain links TRBV12-3 or TRBV12-4 with TRBJ2-2; 7 nucleotides line up with TRBD1. J lost 4 bases, V lost 6 bases, and 11 bases had no gene match. The CDR3 length is 16 residues. The CDR3 DNA follows: TGTGCCAGCAGCACTTCGGACAGGCACTCCACCGGGGAGCTGTTTTTT. Translated, it gives CASSTSDRHSTGELFF.

This sequence joins TRBV7-9 and TRBJ2-3; either TRBD1 or TRBD2 may supply D (5 bases each). This CDR3 has 14 amino acids. Germline loops: CDR1 SEHNR, CDR2 FQNEAQ (reference sequence). V dropped 9 bases and J dropped 4 bases, with 17 bases sitting between them. The CDR3: CARSPGRRSDTQYF. DNA for the CDR3: TGTGCCAGGTCCCCAGGGAGACGTTCAGATACGCAGTATTTT.

This clonotype has at least ten counts. V and J are TRBV2 and TRBJ2-5; 8 bases align to TRBD1. The germline V gene has CDR1 SNHLY and CDR2 FYNNEI. The CDR3 is 13 residues long. V shed 10 bases and J 4 bases; nucleotides not matched to a gene: 8. The CDR3 loop reads CANPGRGPETQYF. The DNA of the CDR3 is TGTGCCAACCCGGGCAGGGGGCCAGAGACCCAGTACTTC.

Concerning this clonotype: A much larger clone lies one base from this, so it may be a read error. The chain links TRBV6-5 to TRBJ2-7, with D uncertain. This CDR3 has 15 amino acids. Germline loops: CDR1 MNHEY, CDR2 SVGAGI. CDR3 in amino acids: CTSSTDPGPPYEQYF. The CDR3, as DNA: TGTACCAGCAGTACTGATCCGGGCCCACCCTACGAGCAGTACTTC.

About this clonotype: The junction differs from germline at one of its ends, possibly a read error. The gene calls are TRBV3-1 and TRBJ2-1; 7 nucleotides line up with TRBD2. This CDR3 contains 14 residues. Germline V gene lookup returns CDR1 LGHDT and CDR2 YNNKEL (reference sequence). CDR3 region: CASSGAGVSNEQLF. Here the CDR3 DNA reads TGTGCCAGCAGCGGGGCGGGAGTGTCCAATGAGCAGCTCTTC.

V is TRBV30 and J is TRBJ2-3; D is uncertain. CDR1 GTSNPN and CDR2 SVGIG come from the germline V gene (reference sequence). V was clipped by 2 bases and J by 2 bases, with 11 bases between them. CDR3 length equals 14 residues. DNA of the CDR3: TGTGCCTGGAGTCCAACTTTATACACAGATACGCAGTATTTT. Its protein product is CAWSPTLYTDTQYF.

As regards this clonotype: With a much larger clone just one base away, this may be a read error. The chain is built from TRBV7-9 and TRBJ1-3; TRBD1 is a possible D gene (5 bases). Germline CDR1 SEHNR, CDR2 FQNEAQ (reference sequence). The CDR3 loop spans 15 amino acids. In DNA, the CDR3 is TGTGCCAGCAGCTTAGTCCAGGGAACTGGAAACACCACATATTTT. Translated, it gives CASSLVQGTGNTTYF.

To note about this clonotype: Mismatch with germline at one junction end may stem from a read error. The chain has TRBV9 and TRBJ2-2, with D possibly being TRBD1 or TRBD2 (5 bases each). CDR3 length: 16 amino acids. Germline lookup yields CDR1 SGDLS and CDR2 YYNGEE. The CDR3 sequence is CASRVGAGTNTGELFF. In DNA form, the CDR3 reads TGTGCCAGCAGGGTAGGGGCCGGGACGAACACCGGGGAGCTGTTTTTT. The whole variable domain, filled in from reference TRBV9 and TRBJ2-2, reads DSGVTQTPKHLITATGQRVTLRCSPRSGDLSVYWYQQSLDQGLQFLIQYYNGEERAKGNILERFSAQQFPDLHSELNLSSLELGDSALYFCASRVGAGTNTGELFFGEGSRLTVL.

This clonotype was seen many times. This chain links TRBV30 with TRBJ1-5; 7 bases are shared with TRBD1. Germline loops: CDR1 GTSNPN, CDR2 SVGIG (reference sequence). This CDR3 contains 13 residues. J was trimmed by 1 base and V by 5 bases; bases with no gene match: 2. CDR3 bases: TGTGCCTGGTCAGGGGGGAGCAATCAGCCCCAGCATTTT. Translated, it gives CAWSGGSNQPQHF.

With regard to this clonotype: This may arise from a read error, as a much more abundant clone is one base away. The conserved final phenylalanine or tryptophan is absent from the CDR3, which likely points to a read error. The rearrangement links TRBV12-5 to TRBJ2-6; a weak D match, TRBD2 (7 bases). CDR1 LGHNT and CDR2 FRNRAP come from the germline V gene. The CDR3 spans 18 residues. V shed 2 bases and J shed 2 bases, with 16 bases lying between them. The CDR3 region is CASGLYLGGPAGANVLTL. The CDR3 bases are TGTGCTAGTGGTTTGTATCTCGGGGGGCCAGCTGGGGCCAACGTCCTGACTCTC.

The table lists this clonotype with a count of one. Compared with germline, one end of the junction differs, possibly owing to a read error. The chain carries TRBV27 and TRBJ2-3; D is possibly TRBD1 (5 bases). The CDR3 spans 14 residues. The germline V gene has CDR1 MNHEY and CDR2 SMNVEV (reference sequence). The CDR3 sequence is CTSSYQGSTDTQYF. The CDR3, as DNA: TGTACCAGCAGTTATCAGGGTAGCACAGATACGCAGTATTTT.

This clonotype was counted ten times or more. The J gene is TRBJ1-1, the V gene TRBV29-1; D is unclear. The CDR3 has 15 residues. V lost 2 bases and J lost 0, with 13 bases in between. Germline loops: CDR1 SQVTM, CDR2 ANQGSEA. CDR3 amino acids: CSVEMAAYLNTEAFF. CDR3 in DNA: TGCAGCGTTGAAATGGCAGCCTATCTGAACACTGAAGCTTTCTTT.

J is TRBJ2-1 and V is TRBV5-1, with D perhaps matching TRBD2 (5 bases). The germline V gene has CDR1 SGHRS and CDR2 YFSETQ. The CDR3 length is 16 residues. Trimming removed 3 bases from V and 4 bases from J, with 17 bases in between. The CDR3 spells CASSSDLGAEYNEQFF. CDR3 DNA: TGCGCCAGCAGCTCGGATCTGGGAGCGGAGTACAATGAGCAGTTCTTC.

There are a few counts of this clonotype. V is TRBV12-3 or TRBV12-4 and J is TRBJ1-2; D call uncertain. The length of the CDR3 is 14 residues. Trimming cost V 0 bases and J 4 bases, with 9 bases left between them. CDR3 sequence reads: CASSLAGLPYGYTF. In DNA form, the CDR3 reads TGTGCCAGCAGTTTAGCGGGCCTACCCTATGGCTACACCTTC.

Many counts were recorded for this clonotype. This chain joins TRBV29-1 and TRBJ2-1; 8 nucleotides agree with TRBD2. Germline CDR1 reads SQVTM; CDR2 reads ANQGSEA. CDR3 length equals 14 residues. The trim removed 6 bases at V and 4 bases at J, leaving 8 bases unmatched. CDR3 protein: CSVGGGSWYNEQFF. The CDR3, as DNA: TGCAGCGTCGGGGGGGGGAGTTGGTACAATGAGCAGTTCTTC.

In its sample, this clonotype was seen a few times. The gene calls are TRBV28 and TRBJ2-3, with D possibly being TRBD1 or TRBD2 (5 bases each). The CDR3 contains 19 residues. The V gene lost 7 bases and the J gene lost 4 bases, with 30 bases spanning the gap. Germline V gene sequence: CDR1 MDHEN, CDR2 SYDVKM. The CDR3 bases are TGTGCCAGCACTGTGTGGGGGACCGACAGTCCCTTTGCCCCAGATACGCAGTATTTT. Encoded protein: CASTVWGTDSPFAPDTQYF. The full variable domain, completed using reference TRBV28 and TRBJ2-3, is DVKVTQSSRYLVKRTGEKVFLECVQDMDHENMFWYRQDPGLGLRLIYFSYDVKMKEKGDIPEGYSVSREKKERFSLILESASTNQTSMYLCASTVWGTDSPFAPDTQYFGPGTRLTVL.

The table lists this clonotype with many counts. V usage is TRBV25-1 and J usage is TRBJ1-1; D not certain. V lost 2 bases and J 7 bases, leaving 17 bases between the germline ends. Germline-derived CDR1 and CDR2 are MGHDK and SYGVNS. CDR3 length: 15 amino acids. The chain's CDR3 is CASSEGWGDVREAFF. As DNA, the CDR3 is TGTGCCAGCAGTGAAGGTTGGGGAGACGTTCGTGAAGCTTTCTTT.

This clonotype was seen a few times. The V and J genes are TRBV4-3 and TRBJ1-1, with D unresolved. CDR3 size: 14 residues. Trimming took 2 bases from V and 2 from J, leaving 9 bases between them. The V gene's germline CDR1 is LGHNA and CDR2 YSLEER. Here the CDR3 DNA reads TGCGCCAGCAGCCAATTTGAGGCAAACACTGAAGCTTTCTTT. Translating it yields CASSQFEANTEAFF.